These T cell receptor beta chains were read from a single sample in a study of regulatory T cells in long-lasting Graves disease. TCRdb used MiXCR to reprocess the multiplex PCR reads, holding one entry per CDR3 protein. There are more than 650,000 distinct CDR3 sequences in the sample; roughly 30% occur only once, and 35% to 55% lies in the top ten. The sequenced sample was peripheral blood mononuclear cells (PBMCs), obtained when the disease was refractory, from a patient treated with antithyroid drugs. The receptors come from a female donor with Graves disease. CDR3s include the opening cysteine and the closing phenylalanine or tryptophan. The D gene is left open where the match is weak. Where a row states a size, it is once, few, many or the class of an expanded clone; other rows omit it.

j_call	clone_size	v_call	d_call	cdr3_aa	cdr3_nt
TRBJ1-1	-	TRBV9	TRBD1	CASSAPGTGYTEAFF	TGTGCCAGCAGCGCACCCGGGACAGGATACACTGAAGCTTTCTTT
TRBJ1-5	-	TRBV2	-	CASSYAPKPNQPQHF	TGTGCCAGCAGCTATGCCCCGAAGCCGAATCAGCCCCAGCATTTT
TRBJ1-5	few	TRBV12-3/TRBV12-4	-	CASSLRTGTHQPQHF	TGTGCCAGCAGTTTACGAACAGGGACTCATCAGCCCCAGCATTTT
TRBJ2-1	-	TRBV5-5	TRBD1	CASSFTGTGGKNNEQFF	TGTGCCAGCAGCTTTACCGGGACAGGGGGCAAGAACAATGAGCAGTTCTTC
TRBJ2-5	few	TRBV12-3/TRBV12-4	-	CASSLSFGAGPRGTQYF	TGTGCCAGCAGTCTATCCTTTGGAGCGGGACCCAGGGGAACCCAGTACTTC
TRBJ2-1	-	TRBV12-3/TRBV12-4	TRBD2	CASSLELAGGREQFF	TGTGCCAGCAGTTTGGAACTAGCGGGAGGGAGAGAGCAGTTCTTC
TRBJ2-3	-	TRBV5-1	TRBD2	CASSSWTGGSGTDTQYF	TGCGCCAGCAGCTCGTGGACGGGAGGATCGGGCACAGATACGCAGTATTTT
TRBJ2-7	-	TRBV2	TRBD2	CASRGGGRPYEQYF	TGTGCCAGCAGGGGCGGGGGTCGTCCCTACGAGCAGTACTTC
TRBJ2-5	many	TRBV6-1	TRBD1	CASRLLGTDQETQYF	TGTGCCAGCAGACTTTTGGGGACAGATCAAGAGACCCAGTACTTC
TRBJ1-2	many	TRBV25-1	-	CASSESGTVLGYTF	TGTGCCAGCAGTGAATCCGGGACGGTATTAGGCTACACCTTC
TRBJ2-7	-	TRBV11-2	TRBD2	CASSPGLAGGLLSYEQYF	TGTGCCAGCAGCCCGGGACTAGCGGGAGGTCTTCTTAGCTACGAGCAGTACTTC
TRBJ2-7	few	TRBV5-1	TRBD2	CASSWGLAGVVYEQYF	TGCGCCAGCAGCTGGGGACTAGCGGGAGTCGTCTACGAGCAGTACTTC
TRBJ2-5	many	TRBV12-3/TRBV12-4	TRBD2	CASSARPSGTLQETQYF	TGTGCCAGCAGTGCGCGACCTAGCGGGACACTCCAAGAGACCCAGTACTTC
TRBJ1-1	many	TRBV20-1	-	CSASVAAMNTEAFF	TGCAGTGCTTCCGTGGCGGCCATGAACACTGAAGCTTTCTTT
TRBJ2-7	few	TRBV6-2/TRBV6-3	TRBD1	CASSSGTGFLYEQYF	TGTGCCAGCAGTTCCGGGACAGGGTTTCTCTACGAGCAGTACTTC
TRBJ2-7	-	TRBV6-1	TRBD1	CASSDPDRAHEQYF	TGTGCCAGCAGCGATCCCGACAGGGCCCACGAGCAGTACTTC
TRBJ2-5	many	TRBV12-3/TRBV12-4	TRBD1	CASRPGTGEETQYF	TGTGCCAGCAGACCCGGGACAGGGGAAGAGACCCAGTACTTC
TRBJ2-7	many	TRBV12-3/TRBV12-4	TRBD2	CASSLGAGGPGEQYF	TGTGCCAGCAGTTTAGGAGCGGGAGGGCCGGGGGAGCAGTACTTC
TRBJ2-1	few	TRBV10-3	-	CAIGPGRANEQFF	TGTGCCATCGGTCCAGGGCGTGCCAATGAGCAGTTCTTC
TRBJ2-7	-	TRBV5-1	-	CASSWGVAESSYEQYF	TGCGCCAGCAGCTGGGGGGTAGCGGAGAGCTCCTACGAGCAGTACTTC
TRBJ1-6	few	TRBV2	TRBD1	CASSGQGAHSPLHF	TGTGCCAGCAGTGGACAGGGGGCGCATTCACCCCTCCACTTT
TRBJ1-2	many	TRBV12-3/TRBV12-4	-	CASSFPRVYGYTF	TGTGCCAGCAGTTTCCCCAGGGTATATGGCTACACCTTC
TRBJ1-1	-	TRBV14	-	CASSQPGVGLNTEAFF	TGTGCCAGCAGCCAACCGGGAGTGGGGCTGAACACTGAAGCTTTCTTT
TRBJ1-2	-	TRBV24-1	-	CATSVCSDYGYTF	TGTGCCACCAGTGTTTGTTCGGACTATGGCTACACCTTC
TRBJ2-7	-	TRBV28	-	CASSSRPGAHEQYF	TGTGCCAGCAGTTCCAGGCCGGGGGCTCACGAGCAGTACTTC
TRBJ2-7	few	TRBV5-5	TRBD2	CASSLEGLAGSSYEQYF	TGTGCCAGCAGCTTGGAGGGACTAGCGGGTAGCTCCTACGAGCAGTACTTC
TRBJ2-2	few	TRBV6-2/TRBV6-3	-	CASSYARPANTGELFF	TGTGCCAGCAGTTACGCCAGGCCCGCGAACACCGGGGAGCTGTTTTTT
TRBJ2-2	-	TRBV6-9	TRBD2	CASSYWGGENTGELFF	TGTGCCAGCAGTTACTGGGGGGGGGAGAACACCGGGGAGCTGTTTTTT
TRBJ1-2	few	TRBV10-2	-	CASSSTGLKYGYTF	TGCGCCAGCAGCTCTACGGGGTTGAAATATGGCTACACCTTC
TRBJ1-2	few	TRBV27	-	CASRPNRGVGYTF	TGTGCCAGCAGACCGAACCGAGGGGTTGGCTACACCTTC
TRBJ2-7	-	TRBV10-3	TRBD2	CAISSGLAGREQYF	TGTGCCATCTCCTCGGGACTAGCAGGTCGGGAGCAGTACTTC
TRBJ1-2	-	TRBV29-1	TRBD1	CSVRDRVGGYTF	TGCAGCGTTAGGGACAGGGTGGGTGGCTACACCTTC
TRBJ2-3	few	TRBV12-3/TRBV12-4	-	CASMMGESSDTQYF	TGTGCCAGCATGATGGGGGAGTCGTCAGATACGCAGTATTTT
TRBJ1-1	-	TRBV7-3	-	CASSLQRFEAFF	TGTGCCAGCAGCTTACAAAGGTTTGAAGCTTTCTTT
TRBJ1-3	few	TRBV11-1	-	CASSGGNTIYF	TGTGCCAGCAGCGGTGGAAACACCATATATTTT
TRBJ1-5	few	TRBV19	TRBD1	CASIGDGTGSNQPQHF	TGTGCCAGTATTGGCGACGGGACAGGGAGCAATCAGCCCCAGCATTTT
TRBJ1-2	few	TRBV6-1	-	CASSEGGTLYGYTF	TGTGCCAGCAGTGAAGGCGGGACACTCTATGGCTACACCTTC
TRBJ1-1	few	TRBV20-1	-	CSASLMVGSAEAFF	TGCAGTGCTAGTTTGATGGTGGGGAGCGCTGAAGCTTTCTTT
TRBJ2-7	few	TRBV10-3	TRBD2	CAISDRSSTSGNPYEQYF	TGTGCCATCAGTGATAGGTCTTCGACTAGCGGGAACCCCTACGAGCAGTACTTC
TRBJ2-6	-	TRBV14	-	CASSQEKVSGANVLTF	TGTGCCAGCAGCCAAGAAAAGGTCTCTGGGGCCAACGTCCTGACTTTC
TRBJ1-1	-	TRBV20-1	-	CSARVEGANTEAFF	TGCAGTGCTAGAGTGGAAGGGGCGAACACTGAAGCTTTCTTT
TRBJ2-5	few	TRBV25-1	-	CASQDTNAETQYF	TGTGCCAGCCAGGACACAAATGCAGAGACCCAGTACTTC
TRBJ2-5	few	TRBV29-1	TRBD2	CSVGRTSGETQYF	TGCAGCGTTGGTCGGACTAGCGGGGAGACCCAGTACTTC
TRBJ2-7	-	TRBV20-1	-	CSASRSGVSYEQYF	TGCAGTGCTAGCCGGTCAGGTGTCTCCTACGAGCAGTACTTC
TRBJ1-5	-	TRBV15	-	CATSPGQQVNQPQHF	TGTGCCACCTCCCCCGGTCAACAGGTCAATCAGCCCCAGCATTTT
TRBJ1-2	-	TRBV20-1	TRBD1	CSAQREGTVGYTF	TGCAGTGCGCAAAGAGAGGGGACAGTTGGCTACACCTTC
TRBJ2-7	-	TRBV6-5	-	CASSYGRGTHEQYF	TGTGCCAGCAGTTACGGGAGGGGGACCCACGAGCAGTACTTC
TRBJ2-1	-	TRBV10-3	TRBD2	CAISEPAGPNNEQFF	TGTGCCATCAGTGAGCCAGCGGGACCAAACAATGAGCAGTTCTTC
TRBJ2-7	-	TRBV19	TRBD2	CASSGTSGRARHEQYF	TGTGCCAGTAGTGGGACTAGCGGGAGGGCCAGACACGAGCAGTACTTC
TRBJ2-2	few	TRBV10-3	TRBD2	CAISELAGVRNTGELFF	TGTGCCATCAGTGAACTAGCGGGAGTTCGGAACACCGGGGAGCTGTTTTTT
TRBJ1-2	-	TRBV9	TRBD1	CASDGTAYGYTF	TGTGCCAGTGACGGGACAGCTTATGGCTACACCTTC
TRBJ2-3	-	TRBV28	TRBD1	CASSSGGFTDTQYF	TGTGCCAGCAGTTCAGGGGGCTTTACAGATACGCAGTATTTT
TRBJ1-1	-	TRBV2	-	CASSSSRHEAFF	TGTGCCAGCAGCTCATCTCGACATGAAGCTTTCTTT
TRBJ1-2	few	TRBV19	-	CASRPAGREAYGYTF	TGTGCCAGTAGACCGGCCGGCAGGGAGGCCTATGGCTACACCTTC
TRBJ1-2	few	TRBV30	-	CAWSVPEGYTF	TGTGCCTGGAGTGTACCTGAAGGCTACACCTTC
TRBJ2-5	many	TRBV10-1	TRBD1	CASSDARGLGETQYF	TGCGCCAGCAGTGATGCCAGGGGGCTAGGAGAGACCCAGTACTTC
TRBJ1-2	-	TRBV7-6	-	CASSGLEHGYTF	TGTGCCAGCAGCGGGTTGGAACATGGCTACACCTTC
TRBJ1-2	many	TRBV28	-	CASRVTGWGYTF	TGTGCCAGCAGAGTGACAGGCTGGGGCTACACCTTC
TRBJ1-5	many	TRBV6-5	-	CASSYSGNSNQPQHF	TGTGCCAGCAGTTACTCAGGGAATAGCAATCAGCCCCAGCATTTT
TRBJ2-7	-	TRBV13	-	CASSWGRTVGEQYF	TGTGCCAGCAGCTGGGGACGTACGGTCGGGGAGCAGTACTTC